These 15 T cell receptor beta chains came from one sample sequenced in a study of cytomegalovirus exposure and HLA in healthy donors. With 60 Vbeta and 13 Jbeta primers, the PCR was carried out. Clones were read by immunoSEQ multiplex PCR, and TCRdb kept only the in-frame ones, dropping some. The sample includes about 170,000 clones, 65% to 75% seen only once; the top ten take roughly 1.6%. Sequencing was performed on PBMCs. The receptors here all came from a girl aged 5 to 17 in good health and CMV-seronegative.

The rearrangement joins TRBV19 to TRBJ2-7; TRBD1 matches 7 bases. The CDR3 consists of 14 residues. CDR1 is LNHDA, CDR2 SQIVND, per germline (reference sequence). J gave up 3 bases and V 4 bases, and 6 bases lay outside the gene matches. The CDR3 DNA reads TGTGCCAGTAGTACCGATTCAGGGGGCTACGAGCAGTACTTC. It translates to CASSTDSGGYEQYF. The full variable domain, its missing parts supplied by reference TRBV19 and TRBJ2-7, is DGGITQSPKYLFRKEGQNVTLSCEQNLNHDAMYWYRQDPGQGLRLIYYSQIVNDFQKGDIAEGYSVSREKKESFPLTVTSAQKNPTAFYLCASSTDSGGYEQYFGPGTRLTVT.

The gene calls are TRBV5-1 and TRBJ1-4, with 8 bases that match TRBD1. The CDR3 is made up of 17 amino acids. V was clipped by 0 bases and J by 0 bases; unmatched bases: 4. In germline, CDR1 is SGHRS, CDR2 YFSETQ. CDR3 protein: CASSLGGTGPTNEKLFF. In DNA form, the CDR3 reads TGCGCCAGCAGCTTGGGAGGGACAGGACCAACTAATGAAAAACTGTTTTTT.

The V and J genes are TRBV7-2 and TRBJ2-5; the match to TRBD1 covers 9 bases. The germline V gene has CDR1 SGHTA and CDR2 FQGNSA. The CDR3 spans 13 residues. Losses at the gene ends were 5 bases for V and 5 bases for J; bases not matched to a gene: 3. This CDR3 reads CASSIQGAETQYF. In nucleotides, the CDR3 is TGTGCCAGCAGCATACAGGGGGCCGAGACCCAGTACTTC.

The DNA of the CDR3 is TGTGCCAGCAGCTTGTGGGGGGACAGCCGCTACTCTGGAAACACCATATATTTT. Translated, it gives CASSLWGDSRYSGNTIYF. This rearrangement joins TRBV5-6 to TRBJ1-3; 7 bases are a match to TRBD1. Germline CDR1 reads SGHDT; CDR2 reads YYEEEE. The V segment lost 1 base and the J segment 0 bases; nucleotides outside the gene matches: 10. The CDR3 extends over 18 amino acids.

CDR3 sequence (DNA): TGTGCCAGCAGCTCCCCCGAGGTGTCTCAGGGGACCCAGTACTTC. Protein sequence: CASSSPEVSQGTQYF. The rearrangement uses TRBV5-5 and TRBJ2-5; D is perhaps TRBD1 (5 bases). The CDR3 sequence is 15 residues long. In germline, CDR1 is SGHKS, CDR2 YYEKEE (reference sequence). The germline V and J ends were trimmed by 3 bases and 7 bases, with 19 bases remaining between them.

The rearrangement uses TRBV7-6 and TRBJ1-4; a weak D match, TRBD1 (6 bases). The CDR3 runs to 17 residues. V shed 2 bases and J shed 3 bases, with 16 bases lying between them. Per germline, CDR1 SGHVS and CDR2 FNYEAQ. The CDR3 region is CASSLQQGMKANEKLFF. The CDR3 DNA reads TGTGCCAGCAGCTTACAGCAGGGGATGAAAGCTAATGAAAAACTGTTTTTT.

Here the CDR3 reads CASRTEVETQYF. In nucleotides, the CDR3 is TGTGCCAGCAGGACTGAAGTGGAGACCCAGTACTTC. The chain links TRBV2 to TRBJ2-5; D uncertain. CDR1 is SNHLY and CDR2 is FYNNEI in the germline V gene. This CDR3 comprises 12 residues. Trimming took 6 bases from V and 5 from J, leaving 10 bases between them.

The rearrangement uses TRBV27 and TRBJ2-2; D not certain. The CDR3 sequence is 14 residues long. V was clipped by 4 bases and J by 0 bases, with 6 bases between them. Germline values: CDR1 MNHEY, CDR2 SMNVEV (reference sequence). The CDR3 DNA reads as TGTGCCAGCAGTTCTTCCGCGAACACCGGGGAGCTGTTTTTT. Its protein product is CASSSSANTGELFF.

CDR3 residues: CASSSYGTGETQYF. For the CDR3, the DNA is TGTGCCAGCAGTTCCTACGGGACAGGAGAGACCCAGTACTTC. V is TRBV6-5 and J is TRBJ2-5; TRBD1 agrees at 8 bases. Germline CDR1 MNHEY, CDR2 SVGAGI. CDR3 length equals 14 residues. The J segment lost 4 bases and the V segment lost 4 bases, leaving 5 bases of the junction unmatched.

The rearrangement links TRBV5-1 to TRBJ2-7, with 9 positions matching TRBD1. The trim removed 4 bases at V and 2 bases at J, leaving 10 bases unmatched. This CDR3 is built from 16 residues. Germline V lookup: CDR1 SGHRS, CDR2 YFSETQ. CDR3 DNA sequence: TGCGCCAGCAGCCCCCTCGGGACAGGGAACACCTACGAGCAGTACTTC. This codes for CASSPLGTGNTYEQYF.

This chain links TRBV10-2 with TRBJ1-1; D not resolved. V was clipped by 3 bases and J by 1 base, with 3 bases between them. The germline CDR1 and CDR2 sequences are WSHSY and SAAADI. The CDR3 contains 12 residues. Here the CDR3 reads CASSDRNTEAFF. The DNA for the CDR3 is TGCGCCAGCAGTGATCGGAACACTGAAGCTTTCTTT.

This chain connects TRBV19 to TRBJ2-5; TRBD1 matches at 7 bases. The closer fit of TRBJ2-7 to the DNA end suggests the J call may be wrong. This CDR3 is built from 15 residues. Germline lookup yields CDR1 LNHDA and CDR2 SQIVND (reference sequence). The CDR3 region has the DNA TGTGCCAGTAGTTCGGTGACAGGGAAGATTGGCGAGCAGTACTTC. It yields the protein CASSSVTGKIGEQYF.

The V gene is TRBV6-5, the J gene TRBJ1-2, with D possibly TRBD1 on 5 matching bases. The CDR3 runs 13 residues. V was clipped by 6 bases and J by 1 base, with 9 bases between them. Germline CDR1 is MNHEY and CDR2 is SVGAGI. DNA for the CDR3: TGTGCCAGCAGATCCGACAGTAACTATGGCTACACCTTC. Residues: CASRSDSNYGYTF.

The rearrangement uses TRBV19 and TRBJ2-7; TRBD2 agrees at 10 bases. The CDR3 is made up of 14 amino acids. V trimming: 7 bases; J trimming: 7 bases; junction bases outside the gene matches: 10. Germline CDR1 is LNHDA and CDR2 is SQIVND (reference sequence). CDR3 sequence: CASTPGGLASEQYF. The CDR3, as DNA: TGTGCCAGTACCCCTGGGGGACTAGCGTCGGAGCAGTACTTC.

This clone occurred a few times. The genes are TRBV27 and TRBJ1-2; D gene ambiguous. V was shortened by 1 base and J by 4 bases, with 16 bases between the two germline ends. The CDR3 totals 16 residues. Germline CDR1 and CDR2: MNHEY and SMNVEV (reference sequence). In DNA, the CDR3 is TGTGCCAGCAGTTTATATCGCGACCACTACCTCTATGGCTACACCTTC. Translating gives CASSLYRDHYLYGYTF.